The clone carrying this T cell receptor (beta chain) was found many times. Antigen specificity is unknown. This record comes from a study of CD8 T cells in ankylosing spondylitis. The study, taken as a whole, reports: Ankylosing spondylitis blood appeared to carry a characteristic TCR beta motif of fewer than 10 highly homologous variants. Reports say disease-linked clones showed up significantly more in matched ankylosing spondylitis synovial fluid.

5'-RACE, quantitative and with molecular barcodes, yielded the TCR beta libraries. TCRdb independently ran MiXCR on the 5' RACE reads; one entry per CDR3 protein. The sample includes 300,000 to 350,000 distinct CDR3 sequences, roughly 12% of them seen just once. The TCR comes from a female donor with ankylosing spondylitis or in good health (not recorded which). Sequenced sample: blood, either unsorted or a sorted T cell fraction (not recorded which).

The CDR3 bases are TGTGCCGCCCTGCCCGACCCCCTCGTGGGTTCACCCCTCCACTTT. Its protein product is CAALPDPLVGSPLHF. The chain has TRBV10-3 and TRBJ1-6; D unresolved. Per germline, CDR1 ENHRY and CDR2 SYGVKD. V was clipped by 11 bases and J by 9 bases, with 23 bases between them. The CDR3 spans 15 residues.